A selection of T cell receptor beta chains follows, all from one sample in a study of identical twins. TCRdb fed the 5' RACE reads into MiXCR, producing one record per CDR3 protein. The profile covers about 660,000 distinct CDR3 sequences, with 8.6% appearing a single time and 0.85% to 1% taken by the ten largest. These data were also filed under a second study, of yellow fever vaccine responses in identical twins.

Sequencing input: PBMCs. The receptors stem from a woman aged 18-35 years in good health. CDR3s include the opening cysteine and the closing phenylalanine or tryptophan. The D gene is left open where the match is weak. Size values are once, few and many counts, or a class for expanded clones, and some rows have none.

d_call j_call clone_size v_call cdr3_nt cdr3_aa
TRBD1 TRBJ2-7 many TRBV6-1 TGTGCCAGCAGTCGACTTGGGACAGGGGGCTCCGAGCAGTACTTC CASSRLGTGGSEQYF
. TRBJ2-7 . TRBV6-5 TGTGCCAGCAGTACTATCGGGACACCTTACGAGCAGTACTTC CASSTIGTPYEQYF
. TRBJ1-5 many TRBV4-3 TGCGCCAGCAGCCAAGATCGACGGGGCAATCAGCCCCAGCATTTT CASSQDRRGNQPQHF
. TRBJ2-5 . TRBV25-1 TGTGCCAGCACCAAGGCAGGGGAGAAGACCCAGTACTTC CASTKAGEKTQYF
TRBD1 TRBJ1-1 few TRBV6-6 TGTGCCGGGGGACAGGGTATTGAAGCTTTCTTT CAGGQGIEAFF
. TRBJ2-5 few TRBV27 TGTGCCAGCGTACCCCTTTTCCTCTCTACCCAGTACTTC CASVPLFLSTQYF
. TRBJ2-7 . TRBV7-9 TGTGCCAGCAGCTTATTTTCGGTCGACGAGCAGTACTTC CASSLFSVDEQYF
TRBD1 TRBJ2-3 many TRBV11-1 TGTGCCAGCAGCTTAGCACAGGGGGAAACAGATACGCAGTATTTT CASSLAQGETDTQYF
. TRBJ1-2 . TRBV29-1 TGCAGCGTTGTTGCCAACTATGGCTACACCTTC CSVVANYGYTF
TRBD1 TRBJ1-1 . TRBV5-6 TGTGCCAGCAGCAAAATGGACAGGTTGAACACTGAAGCTTTCTTT CASSKMDRLNTEAFF
. TRBJ2-2 many TRBV7-9 TGTGCCAGCCTCTGGGACACCGGGGAGCTGTTTTTT CASLWDTGELFF
. TRBJ1-2 many TRBV20-1 TGCAGTGCTAGAGATATCGAAATTGGGGGAGGCTACACCTTC CSARDIEIGGGYTF
TRBD2 TRBJ2-7 . TRBV29-1 TGCAGCGTTATCCTAGCGGGATCCTACGAGCAGTACTTC CSVILAGSYEQYF
. TRBJ2-3 many TRBV5-1 TGCGCCAGCAGGGTCGAGGGGTTCACAGATACGCAGTATTTT CASRVEGFTDTQYF
. TRBJ2-6 . TRBV6-5 TGTGCCAGCAGTTACTTTTCCGGGACGACCTCTGGGGCCAACGTCCTGACTTTC CASSYFSGTTSGANVLTF
. TRBJ2-3 . TRBV7-2 TGTGCCAGCAGCTCGTACAGCGCAACCGGACCAGATACGCAGTATTTT CASSSYSATGPDTQYF
. TRBJ2-3 few TRBV7-2 TGTGCCAGCAGGCGGACGAGGGGCATCACAGATACGCAGTATTTT CASRRTRGITDTQYF
TRBD1 TRBJ2-3 few TRBV5-1 TGCGCCAGCCATACAGGGGCAATTGCAGATACGCAGTATTTT CASHTGAIADTQYF
TRBD2 TRBJ2-1 . TRBV20-1 TGCAGTGCTAGGGTGGTAGCGGGGTACAATGAGCAGTTCTTC CSARVVAGYNEQFF
. TRBJ2-7 few TRBV29-1 TGCAGCGTTTACTTCGGCAACAACTACGAGCAGTACTTC CSVYFGNNYEQYF
. TRBJ2-2 . TRBV19 TGTGCCAGTAGTGCACCCAACACCGGGGAGCTGTTTTTT CASSAPNTGELFF
. TRBJ1-1 many TRBV19 TGTGCCAGTAGTGTGGAGGCCTGGAGCGAAGCTTTCTTT CASSVEAWSEAFF
TRBD1 TRBJ2-7 . TRBV6-1 TGTGCCAGCAGTGGCCGGGACAGGGGCGGACGCGAGCAGTACTTC CASSGRDRGGREQYF